Here is one T cell receptor beta chain with its context. Its antigen is as yet unknown. Clones were sequenced by immunoSEQ multiplex PCR, and TCRdb holds only the in-frame ones, with some missing. This sample has 96,000 or so clones, with about 84% found just once. This sample was taken from a study of OX40 agonist ivuxolimab in advanced cancers. Across the study: Those enrolled were approximately 87% male, with a mean age of around 57 years and ages from 23 to 79. Findings of the study overall: By week 6 at 0.1 to 3.0 mg/kg, blood CD4+ and CD8+ T cells had expanded clonally.

Trimming pared 0 bases from V and 1 base from J, leaving 13 bases between. This CDR3 has 16 amino acids. Per germline, CDR1 SGDLS and CDR2 YYNGEE. The receptor comes from an adult with an advanced solid tumor such as melanoma, head and neck, liver or kidney cancer. This sample comprised CD4+ or CD8+ T cells sorted from blood, obtained in a trial of the OX40 agonist ivuxolimab. The chain employs TRBV9 and TRBJ1-1; D perhaps matches TRBD1 (6 bases). CDR3 nucleotides: TGTGCCAGCAGCGTAGGCCTCGCGGGACAGAACACTGAAGCTTTCTTT. Encoded protein: CASSVGLAGQNTEAFF.